In its sample, the clone carrying this T cell receptor (beta chain) was seen many times. Antigen: not known. UMIs were added to TCR cDNA along with a universal primer site when it was made by 5'RACE template switching. TCRdb reprocessed the 5' RACE reads with MiXCR, giving one entry per CDR3 protein. Among over 300,000 distinct CDR3 sequences, less than 4.5% were seen once, and the ten largest hold 23%. V was trimmed by 0 bases and J by 2 bases, leaving 14 bases between them. CDR1 and CDR2 from the germline V gene are LGHNA and YSLEER. The CDR3 is 17 residues long. This entry belongs to a study of T cells after yellow fever vaccination. Broader study findings: Some clonotypes were seen in both the CD4 and the CD8 compartments. These made up a small share and likely arose from convergent recombination.

This receptor was taken from a man aged 18 to 30 who received the YFV17D yellow fever vaccine. This chain joins TRBV4-3 and TRBJ2-1; D might be TRBD2 (6 bases). Sequencing used PBMCs, obtained on the day of the yellow fever booster vaccination. As DNA, the CDR3 is TGCGCCAGCAGCCAAGATCCCGAGGACTACCCCTACAATGAGCAGTTCTTC. Its translation is CASSQDPEDYPYNEQFF.